The clone carrying this TCR beta chain was seen ten or more times. Its matching antigen is unknown. These data come from a study of blood T cells in healthy people across ages. Whole-study findings and limits: The authors considered diversity estimates from one million T cells to be underestimates.

Sample-barcoded 5' priming and a J-beta primer mix drove a second PCR of about 7 to 12 cycles. TCRdb redid the calling of the 5' RACE reads with MiXCR, one entry per CDR3 protein. This table holds around 650,000 distinct CDR3 sequences, around 32% found once. Sequences were obtained from blood. The receptor was isolated from a woman of 80 years or more in good health.

CDR3 in amino acids: CASSPAGQGAGYTF. CDR3 nucleotide sequence: TGTGCCAGCAGCCCCGCAGGACAGGGGGCTGGCTACACCTTC. The chain combines TRBV16 with TRBJ1-2, with 11 bases fitting TRBD1. The CDR3 length is 14 residues. Germline values: CDR1 KGHSY, CDR2 FQNENV. Unmatched junction bases numbered 5, after V lost 4 bases and J lost 7 bases.